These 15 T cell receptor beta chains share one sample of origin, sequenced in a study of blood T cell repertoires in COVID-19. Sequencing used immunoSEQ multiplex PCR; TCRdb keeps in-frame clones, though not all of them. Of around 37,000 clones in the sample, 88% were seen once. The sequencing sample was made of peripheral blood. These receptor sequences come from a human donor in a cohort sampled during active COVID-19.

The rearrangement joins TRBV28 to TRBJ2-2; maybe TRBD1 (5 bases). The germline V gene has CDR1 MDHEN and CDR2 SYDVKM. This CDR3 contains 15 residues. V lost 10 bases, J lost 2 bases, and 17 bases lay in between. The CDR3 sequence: CATSPSGANTGELFF. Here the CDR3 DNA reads TGTGCCACCTCTCCTAGTGGGGCCAACACCGGGGAGCTGTTTTTT.

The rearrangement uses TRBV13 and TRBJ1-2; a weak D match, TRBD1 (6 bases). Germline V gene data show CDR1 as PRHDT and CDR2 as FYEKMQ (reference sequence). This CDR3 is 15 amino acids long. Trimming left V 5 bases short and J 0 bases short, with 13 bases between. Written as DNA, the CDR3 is TGTGCCAGCAGCCAAGGACAGTTATCTAACTATGGCTACACCTTC. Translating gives CASSQGQLSNYGYTF.

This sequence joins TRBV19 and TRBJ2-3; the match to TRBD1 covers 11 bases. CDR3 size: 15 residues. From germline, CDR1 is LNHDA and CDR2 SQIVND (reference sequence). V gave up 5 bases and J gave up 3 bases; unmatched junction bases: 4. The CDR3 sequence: CASSLGQGATDTQYF. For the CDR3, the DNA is TGTGCCAGTAGTCTTGGACAGGGGGCTACAGATACGCAGTATTTT.

CDR3 nucleotides: TGTGCCAGCAGTAGGGGCATGACACGGGATACGCAGTATTTT. Protein: CASSRGMTRDTQYF. This chain links TRBV2 with TRBJ2-3; D perhaps matches TRBD1 (5 bases). The CDR3 has 14 amino acids. V shed 5 bases and J shed 6 bases, with 15 bases lying between them. Germline-derived CDR1 and CDR2 are SNHLY and FYNNEI. Full variable domain (missing parts from reference TRBV2 and TRBJ2-3): EPEVTQTPSHQVTQMGQEVILRCVPISNHLYFYWYRQILGQKVEFLVSFYNNEISEKSEIFDDQFSVERPDGSNFTLKIRSTKLEDSAMYFCASSRGMTRDTQYFGPGTRLTVL.

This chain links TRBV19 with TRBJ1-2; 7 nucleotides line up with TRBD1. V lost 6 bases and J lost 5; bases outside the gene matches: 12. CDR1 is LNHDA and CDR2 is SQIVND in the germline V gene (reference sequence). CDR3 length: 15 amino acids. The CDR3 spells CASRPGTAGGYGYTF. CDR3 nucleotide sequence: TGTGCCAGTAGACCCGGGACCGCAGGGGGGTATGGCTACACCTTC.

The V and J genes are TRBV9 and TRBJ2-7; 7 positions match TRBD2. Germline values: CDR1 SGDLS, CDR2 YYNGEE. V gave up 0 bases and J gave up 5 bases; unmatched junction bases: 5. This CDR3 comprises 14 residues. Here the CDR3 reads CASSVEGGIDEQYF. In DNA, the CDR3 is TGTGCCAGCAGCGTAGAGGGAGGGATCGACGAGCAGTACTTC.

The CDR3 coding sequence is TGTGCCAGCTCACCACAATTGACACAGAAAAACTCGAACACCGGGGAGCTGTTTTTT. Translating it yields CASSPQLTQKNSNTGELFF. This chain uses TRBV18 with TRBJ2-2; no definite D call. The length of the CDR3 is 19 residues. The ends were cut back, 1 base at V and 0 bases at J, with 18 bases in the middle. Germline assignment: CDR1 KGHSH and CDR2 LQKENI. Supplemented by reference TRBV18 and TRBJ2-2, the full variable domain reads NAGVMQNPRHLVRRRGQEARLRCSPMKGHSHVYWYRQLPEEGLKFMVYLQKENIIDESGMPKERFSAEFPKEGPSILRIQQVVRGDSAAYFCASSPQLTQKNSNTGELFFGEGSRLTVL.

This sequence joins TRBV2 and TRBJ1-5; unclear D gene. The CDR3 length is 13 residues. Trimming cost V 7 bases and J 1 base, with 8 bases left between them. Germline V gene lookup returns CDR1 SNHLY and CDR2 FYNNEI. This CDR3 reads CASTQISNQPQHF. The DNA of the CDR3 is TGTGCCAGCACCCAGATAAGCAATCAGCCCCAGCATTTT.

The CDR3 spells CASSLRPGVRAGGQETQYF. The DNA of the CDR3 is TGCGCCAGCAGCTTGAGGCCCGGGGTGAGAGCGGGGGGCCAAGAGACCCAGTACTTC. V and J are TRBV5-1 and TRBJ2-5; TRBD2 agrees at 9 bases. With V trimmed by 1 base and J by 1 base, 14 bases remained unmatched. CDR3 length: 19 residues. Germline-derived CDR1 and CDR2 are SGHRS and YFSETQ. The full variable domain, completed using reference TRBV5-1 and TRBJ2-5, is KAGVTQTPRYLIKTRGQQVTLSCSPISGHRSVSWYQQTPGQGLQFLFEYFSETQRNKGNFPGRFSGRQFSNSRSEMNVSTLELGDSALYLCASSLRPGVRAGGQETQYFGPGTRLLVL.

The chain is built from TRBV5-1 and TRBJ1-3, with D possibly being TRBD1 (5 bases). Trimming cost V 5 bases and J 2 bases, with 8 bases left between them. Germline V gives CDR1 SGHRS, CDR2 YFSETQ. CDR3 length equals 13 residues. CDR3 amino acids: CASRGAAGNTIYF. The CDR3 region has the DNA TGCGCCAGCAGAGGGGCCGCTGGAAACACCATATATTTT.

CDR3 region: CASSAGWVDYGYTF. The CDR3 DNA reads as TGTGCCAGCAGTGCAGGGTGGGTAGACTATGGCTACACCTTC. The V gene is TRBV2, the J gene TRBJ1-2; a possible D gene is TRBD1 (5 bases). This CDR3 has 14 residues. Trimming stripped 4 bases from V and 3 bases from J, with 12 bases between. Germline CDR1 and CDR2: SNHLY and FYNNEI.

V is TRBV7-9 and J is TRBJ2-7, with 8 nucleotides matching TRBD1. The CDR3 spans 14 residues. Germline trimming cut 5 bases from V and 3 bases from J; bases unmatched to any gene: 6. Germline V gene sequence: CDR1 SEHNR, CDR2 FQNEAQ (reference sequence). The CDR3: CASSLTGVVYEQYF. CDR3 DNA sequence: TGTGCCAGCAGCCTGACAGGGGTCGTCTACGAGCAGTACTTC.

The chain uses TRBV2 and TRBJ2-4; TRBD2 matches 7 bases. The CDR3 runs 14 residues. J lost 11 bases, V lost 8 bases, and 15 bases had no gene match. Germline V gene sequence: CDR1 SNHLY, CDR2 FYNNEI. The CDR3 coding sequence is TGTGCCAGCCGCCTCTCGGGGGGAGGAGATTTTCAGTACTTC. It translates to CASRLSGGGDFQYF.

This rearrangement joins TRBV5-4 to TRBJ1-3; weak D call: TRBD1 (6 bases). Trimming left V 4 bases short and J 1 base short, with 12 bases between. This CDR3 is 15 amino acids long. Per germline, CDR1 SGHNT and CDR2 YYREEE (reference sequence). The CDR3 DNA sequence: TGTGCCAGCAGCACTAGGACAGAGTCTGGAAACACCATATATTTT. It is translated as CASSTRTESGNTIYF. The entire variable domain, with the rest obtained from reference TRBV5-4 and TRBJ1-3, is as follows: ETGVTQSPTHLIKTRGQQVTLRCSSQSGHNTVSWYQQALGQGPQFIFQYYREEENGRGNFPPRFSGLQFPNYSSELNVNALELDDSALYLCASSTRTESGNTIYFGEGSWLTVV.

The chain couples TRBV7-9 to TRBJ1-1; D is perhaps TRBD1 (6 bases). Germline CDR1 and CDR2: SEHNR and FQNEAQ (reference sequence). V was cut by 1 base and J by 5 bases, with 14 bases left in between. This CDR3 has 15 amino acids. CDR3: CASSLGGGGETEAFF. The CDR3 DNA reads TGTGCCAGCAGCTTAGGAGGGGGAGGGGAGACTGAAGCTTTCTTT.